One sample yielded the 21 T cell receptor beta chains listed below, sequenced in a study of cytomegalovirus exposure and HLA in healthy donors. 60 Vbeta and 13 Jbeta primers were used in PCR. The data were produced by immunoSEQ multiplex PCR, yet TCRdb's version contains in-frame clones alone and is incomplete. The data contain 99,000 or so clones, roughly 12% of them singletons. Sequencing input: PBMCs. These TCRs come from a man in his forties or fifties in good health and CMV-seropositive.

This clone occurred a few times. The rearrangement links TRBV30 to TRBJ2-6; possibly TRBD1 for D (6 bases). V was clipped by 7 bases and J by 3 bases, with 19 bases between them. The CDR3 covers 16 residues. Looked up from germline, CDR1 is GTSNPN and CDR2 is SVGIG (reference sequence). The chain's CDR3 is CASIPLQGDGANVLTF. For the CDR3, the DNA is TGTGCCTCCATCCCCTTACAGGGCGATGGGGCCAACGTCCTGACTTTC.

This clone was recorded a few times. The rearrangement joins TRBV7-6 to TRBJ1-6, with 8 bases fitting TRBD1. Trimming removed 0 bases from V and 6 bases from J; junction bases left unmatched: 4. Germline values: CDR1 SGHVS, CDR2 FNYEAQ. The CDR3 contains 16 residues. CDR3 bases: TGTGCCAGCAGCTTAGCCCAGGGGGCGGGTAATTCACCCCTCCACTTT. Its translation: CASSLAQGAGNSPLHF.

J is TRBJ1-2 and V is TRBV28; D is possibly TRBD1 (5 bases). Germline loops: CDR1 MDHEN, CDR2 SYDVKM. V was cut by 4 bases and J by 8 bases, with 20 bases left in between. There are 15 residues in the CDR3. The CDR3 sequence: CASSSGTPEVQGYTF. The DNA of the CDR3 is TGTGCCAGCAGTTCGGGGACTCCGGAGGTACAGGGCTACACCTTC.

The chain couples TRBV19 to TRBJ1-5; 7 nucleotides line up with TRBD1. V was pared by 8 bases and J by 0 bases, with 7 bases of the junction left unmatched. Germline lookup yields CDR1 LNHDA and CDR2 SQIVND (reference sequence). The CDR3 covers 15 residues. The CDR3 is CASSNRGLSNQPQHF. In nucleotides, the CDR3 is TGTGCCAGTTCTAACAGGGGACTTAGCAATCAGCCCCAGCATTTT.

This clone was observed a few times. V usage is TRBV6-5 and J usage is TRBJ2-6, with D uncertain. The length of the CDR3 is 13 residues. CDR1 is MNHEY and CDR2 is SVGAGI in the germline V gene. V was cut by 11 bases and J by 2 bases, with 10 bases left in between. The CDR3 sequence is CAVSIAGANVLTF. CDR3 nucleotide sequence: TGTGCCGTGTCAATAGCTGGGGCCAACGTCCTGACTTTC.

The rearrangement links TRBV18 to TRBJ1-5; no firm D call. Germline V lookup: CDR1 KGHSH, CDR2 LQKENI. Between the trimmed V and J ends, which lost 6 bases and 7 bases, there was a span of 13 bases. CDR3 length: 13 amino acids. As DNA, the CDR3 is TGTGCCAGCTCGTCCTCACTACAACAGCCCCAGCATTTT. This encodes CASSSSLQQPQHF.

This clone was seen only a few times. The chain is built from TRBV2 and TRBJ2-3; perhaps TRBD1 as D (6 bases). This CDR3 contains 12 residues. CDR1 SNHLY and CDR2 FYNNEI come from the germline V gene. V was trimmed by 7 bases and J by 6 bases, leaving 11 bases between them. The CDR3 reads CASKRDTDTQYF. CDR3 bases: TGTGCCAGCAAGAGGGACACGGATACGCAGTATTTT.

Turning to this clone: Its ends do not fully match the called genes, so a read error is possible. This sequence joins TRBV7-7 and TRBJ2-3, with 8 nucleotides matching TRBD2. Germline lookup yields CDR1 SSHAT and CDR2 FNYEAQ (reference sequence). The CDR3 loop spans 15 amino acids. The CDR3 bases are TGTGCTAGCAGTTTTCTAGCGGGCAATACAGATACGCAGTATTTT. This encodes CASSFLAGNTDTQYF.

This chain's CDR3 is CASSPRTNPYEQYF. The CDR3 bases are TGTGCCAGCAGCCCTAGGACAAACCCCTACGAGCAGTACTTC. V and J are TRBV5-4 and TRBJ2-7, with a weak D call TRBD1 (5 bases). This CDR3 has 14 amino acids. Trimming took 4 bases from V and 2 from J, leaving 13 bases between them. Germline lookup yields CDR1 SGHNT and CDR2 YYREEE (reference sequence).

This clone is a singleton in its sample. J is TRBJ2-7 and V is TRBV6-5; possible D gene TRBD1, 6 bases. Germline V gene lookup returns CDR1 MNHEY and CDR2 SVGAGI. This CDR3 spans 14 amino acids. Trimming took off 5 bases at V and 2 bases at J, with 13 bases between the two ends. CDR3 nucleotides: TGTGCCAGCAGTCTCGAAACAGGGCCCTACGAGCAGTACTTC. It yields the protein CASSLETGPYEQYF.

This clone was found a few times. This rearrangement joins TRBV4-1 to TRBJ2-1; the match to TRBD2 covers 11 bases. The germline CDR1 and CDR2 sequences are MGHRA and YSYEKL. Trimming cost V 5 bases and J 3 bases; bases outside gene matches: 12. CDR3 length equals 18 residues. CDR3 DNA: TGCGCCAGCAGCTCCCCGGTGGGTGGGACTAGCGGCTACAATGAGCAGTTCTTC. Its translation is CASSSPVGGTSGYNEQFF.

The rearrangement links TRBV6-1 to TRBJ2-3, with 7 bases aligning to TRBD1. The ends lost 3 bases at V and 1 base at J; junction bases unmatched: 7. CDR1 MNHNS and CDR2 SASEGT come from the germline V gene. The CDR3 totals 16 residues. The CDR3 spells CASSDSAGTGTDTQYF. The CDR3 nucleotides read TGTGCCAGCAGTGATTCAGCCGGGACAGGCACAGATACGCAGTATTTT.

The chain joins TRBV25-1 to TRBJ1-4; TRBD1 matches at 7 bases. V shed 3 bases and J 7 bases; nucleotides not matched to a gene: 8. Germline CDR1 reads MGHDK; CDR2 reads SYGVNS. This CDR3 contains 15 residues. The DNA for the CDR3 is TGTGCCAGCAGTGATCCTCGACAGGGCGGTGAAAAACTGTTTTTT. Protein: CASSDPRQGGEKLFF.

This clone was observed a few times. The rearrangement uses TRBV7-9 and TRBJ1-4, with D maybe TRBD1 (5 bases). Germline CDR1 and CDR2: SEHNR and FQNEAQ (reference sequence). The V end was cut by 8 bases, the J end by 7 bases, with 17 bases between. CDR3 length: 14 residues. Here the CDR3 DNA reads TGTGCCAGCGGACCTGGAGGGACCGGTGAAAAACTGTTTTTT. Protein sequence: CASGPGGTGEKLFF.

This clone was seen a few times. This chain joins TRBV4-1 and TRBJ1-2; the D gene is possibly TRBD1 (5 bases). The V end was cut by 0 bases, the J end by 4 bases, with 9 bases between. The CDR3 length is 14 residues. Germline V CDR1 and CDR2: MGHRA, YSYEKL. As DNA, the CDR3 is TGCGCCAGCAGCCAAGATACGGACACCTATGGCTACACCTTC. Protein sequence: CASSQDTDTYGYTF.

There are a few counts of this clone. CDR3 nucleotides: TGTGCCAGCAGCTTAAGCGGGGGGCATGGAAACACCATATATTTT. Translation gives CASSLSGGHGNTIYF. This chain connects TRBV7-9 to TRBJ1-3, with D maybe TRBD1 (6 bases). Germline CDR1 reads SEHNR; CDR2 reads FQNEAQ (reference sequence). CDR3 length: 15 residues. V was cut by 2 bases and J by 3 bases, with 11 bases left in between. Combining the CDR3 with reference TRBV7-9 and TRBJ1-3 gives the whole variable domain DTGVSQNPRHKITKRGQNVTFRCDPISEHNRLYWYRQTLGQGPEFLTYFQNEAQLEKSRLLSDRFSAERPKGSFSTLEIQRTEQGDSAMYLCASSLSGGHGNTIYFGEGSWLTVV.

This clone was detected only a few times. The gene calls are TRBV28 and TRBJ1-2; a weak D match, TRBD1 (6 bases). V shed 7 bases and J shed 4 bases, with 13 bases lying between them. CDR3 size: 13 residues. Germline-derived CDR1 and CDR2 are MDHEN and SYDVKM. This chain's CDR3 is CASMAGAVYGYTF. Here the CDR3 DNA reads TGTGCCAGCATGGCAGGGGCAGTCTATGGCTACACCTTC.

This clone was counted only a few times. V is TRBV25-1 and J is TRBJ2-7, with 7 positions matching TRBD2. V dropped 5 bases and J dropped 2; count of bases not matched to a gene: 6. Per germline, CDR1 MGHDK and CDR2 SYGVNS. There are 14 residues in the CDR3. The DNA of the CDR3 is TGTGCCAGCAGTAGGGCTAGCGGTACCTACGAGCAGTACTTC. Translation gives CASSRASGTYEQYF.

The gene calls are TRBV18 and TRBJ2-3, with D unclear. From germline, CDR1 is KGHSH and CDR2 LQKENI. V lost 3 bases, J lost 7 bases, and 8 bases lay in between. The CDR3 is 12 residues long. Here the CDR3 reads CASSPSLNTQYF. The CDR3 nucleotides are TGTGCCAGCTCACCCAGTCTTAATACGCAGTATTTT.

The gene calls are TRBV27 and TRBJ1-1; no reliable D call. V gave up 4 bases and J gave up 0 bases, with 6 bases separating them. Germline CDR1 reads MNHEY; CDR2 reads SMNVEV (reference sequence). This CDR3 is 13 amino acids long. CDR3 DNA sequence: TGTGCCAGCAGTTGGGCGATGAACACTGAAGCTTTCTTT. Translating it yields CASSWAMNTEAFF.

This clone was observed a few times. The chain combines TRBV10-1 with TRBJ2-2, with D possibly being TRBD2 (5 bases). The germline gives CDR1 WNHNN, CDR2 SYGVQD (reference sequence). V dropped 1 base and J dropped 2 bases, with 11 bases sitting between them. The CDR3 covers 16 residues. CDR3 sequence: CASSEYEADNTGELFF. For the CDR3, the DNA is TGCGCCAGCAGTGAGTATGAAGCGGACAACACCGGGGAGCTGTTTTTT.